This entry lists 32 T cell receptor beta chains sequenced from one sample in a study of cytomegalovirus exposure and HLA in healthy donors. 60 Vbeta and 13 Jbeta primers were used in PCR. Produced via immunoSEQ multiplex PCR; TCRdb's table is partial and in-frame only. The table shows roughly 70,000 clones, with around 81% occurring only once. The specimen was PBMCs. The source of these receptors is a man aged 50-60 years in good health and CMV-seronegative.

This clone was seen a few times. As DNA, the CDR3 is TGTGCCAGCACCAAACGGAAAGTTTTGAGGGATACGCAGTATTTT. Translated: CASTKRKVLRDTQYF. This chain connects TRBV28 to TRBJ2-3; D unresolved. CDR3 length: 15 residues. Per germline, CDR1 MDHEN and CDR2 SYDVKM. The V end was cut by 7 bases, the J end by 6 bases, with 20 bases between.

The rearrangement joins TRBV18 to TRBJ2-5; 11 bases are a match to TRBD1. The trim removed 6 bases at V and 5 bases at J, leaving 8 bases unmatched. CDR1 and CDR2 (germline): KGHSH, LQKENI. The CDR3 runs 15 residues. The CDR3 region is CASSPGQGASETQYF. CDR3 coding DNA: TGTGCCAGCTCTCCCGGACAGGGGGCATCGGAGACCCAGTACTTC.

This rearrangement joins TRBV25-1 to TRBJ2-3, with TRBD1 matching over 7 bases. CDR1 is MGHDK and CDR2 is SYGVNS in the germline V gene. Germline trimming cut 3 bases from V and 4 bases from J; bases unmatched to any gene: 13. The CDR3 has 17 residues. The CDR3 bases are TGTGCCAGCAGTGATAATGACAGGGCCCCCGGGCCAGATACGCAGTATTTT. Translated, it gives CASSDNDRAPGPDTQYF.

The V call is TRBV27, the J call TRBJ1-1; TRBD1 matches at 10 bases. The junction had 8 bases not matched to a gene; V was cut back by 6 bases and J by 1 base. This CDR3 has 16 amino acids. Germline V lookup: CDR1 MNHEY, CDR2 SMNVEV (reference sequence). The CDR3: CASRDRQGAANTEAFF. The CDR3 DNA reads TGTGCCAGCAGAGACCGACAGGGGGCGGCGAACACTGAAGCTTTCTTT.

The chain couples TRBV25-1 to TRBJ2-3, with 9 bases fitting TRBD2. The J segment lost 5 bases and the V segment lost 6 bases, leaving 6 bases of the junction unmatched. CDR3 size: 14 residues. Germline CDR1 and CDR2: MGHDK and SYGVNS. The CDR3 region is CASSPGLAVDTQYF. The CDR3, as DNA: TGTGCCAGCAGCCCGGGACTAGCTGTAGATACGCAGTATTTT.

CDR3 coding DNA: TGTGCCAGCAGCCCTCGGACAGGGAGCTACGAGCAGTACTTC. Translating gives CASSPRTGSYEQYF. This rearrangement joins TRBV5-8 to TRBJ2-7; 8 nucleotides match TRBD1. This CDR3 contains 14 residues. V trimming: 4 bases; J trimming: 3 bases; junction bases outside the gene matches: 6. CDR1 SGHTS and CDR2 YDEGEE come from the germline V gene. Variable domain in full (rest from reference TRBV5-8 and TRBJ2-7): EAGVTQSPTHLIKTRGQQATLRCSPISGHTSVYWYQQALGLGLQFLLWYDEGEERNRGNFPPRFSGRQFPNYSSELNVNALELEDSALYLCASSPRTGSYEQYFGPGTRLTVT.

The rearrangement joins TRBV7-2 to TRBJ1-1; D call uncertain. CDR1 and CDR2 from the germline V gene are SGHTA and FQGNSA. This CDR3 has 15 residues. Trimming left V 1 base short and J 6 bases short, with 15 bases between. The CDR3 nucleotides are TGTGCCAGCAGCTTAGGAGGTTTCGGGTCTGCTGAAGCTTTCTTT. This codes for CASSLGGFGSAEAFF.

This chain joins TRBV10-3 and TRBJ2-5, with D possibly matching TRBD2 (5 bases). The CDR3 runs 15 residues. Between the trimmed V and J ends, which lost 0 bases and 5 bases, there was a span of 13 bases. Germline assignment: CDR1 ENHRY and CDR2 SYGVKD. In DNA, the CDR3 is TGTGCCATCAGTGAGTCGCTGGCGGGTAAGGAGACCCAGTACTTC. Its protein product is CAISESLAGKETQYF.

The gene calls are TRBV6-6 and TRBJ1-2; D gene ambiguous. Trimming took 6 bases from V and 2 from J, leaving 16 bases between them. Germline V gene lookup returns CDR1 MNHNY and CDR2 SVGAGI (reference sequence). The CDR3 length is 15 residues. The CDR3 region is CASSLGLEANYGYTF. DNA for the CDR3: TGTGCCAGCAGCCTAGGGCTGGAGGCCAACTATGGCTACACCTTC.

The count of this clone is one. Here the CDR3 reads CASSRGTNQNTGELFF. CDR3 sequence (DNA): TGCGCCAGCAGCCGAGGGACTAACCAGAACACCGGGGAGCTGTTTTTT. This chain connects TRBV4-3 to TRBJ2-2; TRBD2 agrees at 7 bases. V lost 4 bases and J lost 1; bases outside the gene matches: 6. This CDR3 comprises 16 residues. Germline CDR1 is LGHNA and CDR2 is YSLEER.

This chain links TRBV30 with TRBJ1-1; no firm D call. This CDR3 region has 13 residues. The germline gives CDR1 GTSNPN, CDR2 SVGIG (reference sequence). V gave up 0 bases and J gave up 3 bases, with 8 bases separating them. The CDR3 here is CAWSVHTHTEAFF. CDR3 nucleotides: TGTGCCTGGAGTGTACACACCCACACTGAAGCTTTCTTT.

The chain joins TRBV6-5 to TRBJ2-3, with 12 bases fitting TRBD2. V shed 7 bases and J 5 bases; nucleotides not matched to a gene: 7. The CDR3 runs to 15 residues. The germline CDR1 and CDR2 sequences are MNHEY and SVGAGI. CDR3 DNA sequence: TGTGCCAGCACCCCTAGCGGGGGGGCCGGAGATACGCAGTATTTT. Its translation: CASTPSGGAGDTQYF.

The gene calls are TRBV6-5 and TRBJ1-1; D gene unclear. V lost 4 bases and J 4 bases, leaving 7 bases between the germline ends. CDR3 length: 12 residues. Germline assignment: CDR1 MNHEY and CDR2 SVGAGI. The CDR3 DNA sequence: TGTGCCAGCAGTTTGCGTGGCACTGAAGCTTTCTTT. Protein: CASSLRGTEAFF.

The chain uses TRBV28 and TRBJ1-1; 9 bases are a match to TRBD1. Germline trimming cut 6 bases from V and 5 bases from J; bases unmatched to any gene: 10. Germline-derived CDR1 and CDR2 are MDHEN and SYDVKM. The length of the CDR3 is 15 residues. This CDR3 reads CASSTQQGAHTEAFF. The CDR3 DNA reads as TGTGCCAGCAGCACTCAACAGGGGGCGCATACTGAAGCTTTCTTT.

The gene calls are TRBV6-6 and TRBJ2-7; the D gene is possibly TRBD1 (6 bases). This CDR3 has 14 residues. The germline V and J ends were trimmed by 6 bases and 2 bases, with 14 bases remaining between them. Germline V gene lookup returns CDR1 MNHNY and CDR2 SVGAGI (reference sequence). CDR3 amino acids: CASSRDTLTYEQYF. In DNA form, the CDR3 reads TGTGCCAGCAGCCGGGACACCTTAACCTACGAGCAGTACTTC.

This clone was observed a few times. The chain carries TRBV9 and TRBJ1-1; no reliable D call. The CDR3 has 14 residues. The V gene lost 4 bases and the J gene lost 1 base, with 11 bases spanning the gap. The germline CDR1 and CDR2 sequences are SGDLS and YYNGEE. CDR3 sequence: CASSFRHQNTEAFF. The CDR3 nucleotides are TGTGCCAGCAGCTTCCGACACCAGAACACTGAAGCTTTCTTT. Supplemented by reference TRBV9 and TRBJ1-1, the full variable domain reads DSGVTQTPKHLITATGQRVTLRCSPRSGDLSVYWYQQSLDQGLQFLIQYYNGEERAKGNILERFSAQQFPDLHSELNLSSLELGDSALYFCASSFRHQNTEAFFGQGTRLTVV.

This clone was found a few times. This chain links TRBV4-1 with TRBJ2-7; TRBD2 matches 8 bases. With 3 bases clipped from V and 3 bases from J, the junction kept 13 bases outside the gene matches. The CDR3 sequence is 17 residues long. CDR1 and CDR2 from the germline V gene are MGHRA and YSYEKL. The CDR3 DNA sequence: TGCGCCAGCAGCCATACAAACCGGGGGGGGAGGATCTACGAGCAGTACTTC. Its protein product is CASSHTNRGGRIYEQYF.

The V gene is TRBV19, the J gene TRBJ2-3; D is perhaps TRBD1 (6 bases). The CDR3 is 16 amino acids. The germline V and J ends were trimmed by 6 bases and 5 bases, with 21 bases remaining between them. The V gene's germline CDR1 is LNHDA and CDR2 SQIVND (reference sequence). The CDR3: CASSKPGEFAVDTQYF. CDR3 nucleotide sequence: TGTGCCAGTAGCAAACCAGGGGAGTTTGCGGTAGATACGCAGTATTTT.

The chain has TRBV5-1 and TRBJ1-2; 7 positions agree with TRBD1. J lost 6 bases, V lost 4 bases, and 12 bases had no gene match. The germline CDR1 and CDR2 sequences are SGHRS and YFSETQ. This CDR3 contains 15 residues. Here the CDR3 reads CASSLGTAQGNGYTF. The CDR3 bases are TGCGCCAGCAGCCTAGGGACAGCGCAGGGGAATGGCTACACCTTC. Variable domain in full (rest from reference TRBV5-1 and TRBJ1-2): KAGVTQTPRYLIKTRGQQVTLSCSPISGHRSVSWYQQTPGQGLQFLFEYFSETQRNKGNFPGRFSGRQFSNSRSEMNVSTLELGDSALYLCASSLGTAQGNGYTFGSGTRLTVV.

In its sample, this clone was seen a few times. The chain employs TRBV29-1 and TRBJ1-5; D might be TRBD1 (6 bases). There are 14 residues in the CDR3. Trimming pared 4 bases from V and 2 bases from J, leaving 12 bases between. Germline CDR1 reads SQVTM; CDR2 reads ANQGSEA. Here the CDR3 DNA reads TGCAGCGTTGGGGTAGGGGGGGGCAATCAGCCCCAGCATTTT. Its protein product is CSVGVGGGNQPQHF.

V is TRBV6-1 and J is TRBJ1-5; 7 nucleotides agree with TRBD1. The CDR3 is made up of 14 amino acids. Losses at the gene ends were 3 bases for V and 5 bases for J; bases not matched to a gene: 4. In germline, CDR1 is MNHNS, CDR2 SASEGT. This CDR3 reads CASSDPRGYQPQHF. In nucleotides, the CDR3 is TGTGCCAGCAGTGATCCCAGGGGGTATCAGCCCCAGCATTTT.

This clone has only a few counts. The V gene is TRBV2, the J gene TRBJ1-2; D possibly corresponds to TRBD1 (6 bases). The CDR3 is 16 residues long. Germline assignment: CDR1 SNHLY and CDR2 FYNNEI. Trimming took 1 base from V and 6 from J, leaving 18 bases between them. The CDR3 bases are TGTGCCAGCAGTGAAGAGGTCGTGTCGGGGGGCCATGGCTACACCTTC. As protein: CASSEEVVSGGHGYTF.

This clone was recorded only once. The rearrangement uses TRBV5-4 and TRBJ2-5; perhaps TRBD2 as D (5 bases). The DNA end is a closer match to TRBJ2-7, so the J assignment may be wrong. The CDR3 length is 15 residues. Germline-derived CDR1 and CDR2 are SGHNT and YYREEE (reference sequence). CDR3 residues: CASSLLTGSSYEQYF. For the CDR3, the DNA is TGTGCCAGCAGCTTGTTGACGGGGAGCTCCTACGAGCAGTACTTC.

The chain combines TRBV7-2 with TRBJ1-5; 8 bases match TRBD1. Germline CDR1 SGHTA, CDR2 FQGNSA. The CDR3 is 15 amino acids. V shed 6 bases, J shed 3 bases, and the junction held 7 bases outside the gene matches. The CDR3 nucleotides read TGTGCCAGCAGACTAGGGACAGGCAACAATCAGCCCCAGCATTTT. Translating gives CASRLGTGNNQPQHF.

There are a few counts of this clone. V gene TRBV19 combines with J gene TRBJ2-2; no reliable D call. This CDR3 contains 16 residues. V dropped 0 bases and J dropped 1 base, with 9 bases sitting between them. CDR1 is LNHDA and CDR2 is SQIVND in the germline V gene (reference sequence). The CDR3 DNA reads as TGTGCCAGTAGTATAGATCTTGTCGGGAACACCGGGGAGCTGTTTTTT. It codes for CASSIDLVGNTGELFF.

V and J are TRBV5-1 and TRBJ1-1; D is unclear. Germline V CDR1 and CDR2: SGHRS, YFSETQ. Trimming shortened V by 0 bases and J by 7 bases, and 10 bases separated the two germline ends. The CDR3 loop spans 13 amino acids. The chain's CDR3 is CASSLEWHNEAFF. Here the CDR3 DNA reads TGCGCCAGCAGCTTGGAGTGGCACAATGAAGCTTTCTTT. The variable domain in full, completed from reference TRBV5-1 and TRBJ1-1, reads KAGVTQTPRYLIKTRGQQVTLSCSPISGHRSVSWYQQTPGQGLQFLFEYFSETQRNKGNFPGRFSGRQFSNSRSEMNVSTLELGDSALYLCASSLEWHNEAFFGQGTRLTVV.

This chain links TRBV19 with TRBJ2-2; 9 nucleotides align to TRBD2. Germline trimming cut 4 bases from V and 2 bases from J; bases unmatched to any gene: 8. The CDR3 is made up of 17 amino acids. Germline CDR1 is LNHDA and CDR2 is SQIVND (reference sequence). The CDR3 region is CASSRASGEANTGELFF. DNA for the CDR3: TGTGCCAGTAGTAGGGCTAGCGGGGAGGCCAACACCGGGGAGCTGTTTTTT.

The J gene is TRBJ2-2, the V gene TRBV28; 15 positions match TRBD2. There are 18 residues in the CDR3. V was clipped by 5 bases and J by 3 bases; unmatched bases: 7. Germline values: CDR1 MDHEN, CDR2 SYDVKM. The CDR3 sequence is CASSTWTSGRDDTGELFF. For the CDR3, the DNA is TGTGCCAGCAGTACATGGACTAGCGGGAGGGATGACACCGGGGAGCTGTTTTTT. Complete variable domain (other parts from reference TRBV28 and TRBJ2-2): DVKVTQSSRYLVKRTGEKVFLECVQDMDHENMFWYRQDPGLGLRLIYFSYDVKMKEKGDIPEGYSVSREKKERFSLILESASTNQTSMYLCASSTWTSGRDDTGELFFGEGSRLTVL.

V and J are TRBV2 and TRBJ1-5; 8 bases line up with TRBD1. The CDR3 loop spans 15 amino acids. Germline V gene data show CDR1 as SNHLY and CDR2 as FYNNEI. Germline trimming cut 4 bases from V and 6 bases from J; bases unmatched to any gene: 8. The chain's CDR3 is CASSAQGVIGQPQHF. The CDR3 bases are TGTGCCAGCAGTGCACAGGGGGTAATCGGTCAGCCCCAGCATTTT.

The gene calls are TRBV5-1 and TRBJ1-6; D remains ambiguous. This CDR3 is 12 amino acids long. Germline V gene data show CDR1 as SGHRS and CDR2 as YFSETQ. V was cut by 4 bases and J by 14 bases, with 13 bases left in between. The chain's CDR3 is CASSEPGGALHF. The DNA for the CDR3 is TGCGCCAGCAGCGAGCCGGGAGGAGCCCTCCACTTT.

This chain connects TRBV30 to TRBJ1-1; possibly TRBD1 for D (6 bases). CDR3 size: 16 residues. Trimming pared 0 bases from V and 2 bases from J, leaving 16 bases between. CDR1 is GTSNPN, CDR2 SVGIG, per germline (reference sequence). For the CDR3, the DNA is TGTGCCTGGAGTGTACTGGGGGGGGCTCTAAACACTGAAGCTTTCTTT. Translation: CAWSVLGGALNTEAFF.

The rearrangement links TRBV27 to TRBJ2-1, with 11 bases that match TRBD2. Trimming cost V 5 bases and J 6 bases; bases outside gene matches: 9. CDR3 length equals 16 residues. CDR1 and CDR2 (germline): MNHEY, SMNVEV (reference sequence). The CDR3 is CASSRIAGGPVNEQFF. CDR3 nucleotide sequence: TGTGCCAGCAGTCGCATAGCGGGAGGGCCCGTCAATGAGCAGTTCTTC.